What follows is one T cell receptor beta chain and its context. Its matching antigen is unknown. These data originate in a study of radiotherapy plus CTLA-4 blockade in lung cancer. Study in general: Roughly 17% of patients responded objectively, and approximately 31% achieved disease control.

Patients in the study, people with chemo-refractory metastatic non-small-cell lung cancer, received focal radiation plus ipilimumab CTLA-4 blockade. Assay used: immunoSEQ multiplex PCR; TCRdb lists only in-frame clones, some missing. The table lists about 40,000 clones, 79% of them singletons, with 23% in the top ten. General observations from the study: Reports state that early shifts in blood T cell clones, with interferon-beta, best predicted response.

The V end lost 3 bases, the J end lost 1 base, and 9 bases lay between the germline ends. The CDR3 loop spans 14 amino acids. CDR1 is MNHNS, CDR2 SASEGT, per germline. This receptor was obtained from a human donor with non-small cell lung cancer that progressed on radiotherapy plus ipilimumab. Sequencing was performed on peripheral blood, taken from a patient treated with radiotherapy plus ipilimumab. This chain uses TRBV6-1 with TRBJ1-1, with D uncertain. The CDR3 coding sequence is TGTGCCAGCAGTGAGAGGTTAGGGAACACTGAAGCTTTCTTT. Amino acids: CASSERLGNTEAFF.